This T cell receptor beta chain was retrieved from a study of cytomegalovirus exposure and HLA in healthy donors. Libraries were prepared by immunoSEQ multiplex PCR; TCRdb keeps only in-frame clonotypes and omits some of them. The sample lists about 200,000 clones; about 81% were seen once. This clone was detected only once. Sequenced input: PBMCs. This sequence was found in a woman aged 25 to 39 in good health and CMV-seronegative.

CDR3 coding DNA: TGCGCCAGCAGCCCGGGGGGACAGGGGGCCCTTAACTATGGCTACACCTTC. Translation gives CASSPGGQGALNYGYTF. The gene calls are TRBV4-1 and TRBJ1-2, with 12 positions matching TRBD1. Germline CDR1 reads MGHRA; CDR2 reads YSYEKL. The CDR3 length is 17 residues. Germline trimming cut 4 bases from V and 1 base from J; bases unmatched to any gene: 7.